This T cell receptor beta chain is drawn from a study of radiotherapy plus CTLA-4 blockade in lung cancer. Study summary: Objective responses were documented in around a sixth of patients, with disease control in 25% to 35%.

Clones were sequenced by immunoSEQ multiplex PCR, and TCRdb holds only the in-frame ones, with some missing. Altogether tens of thousands of clones are present, 65% to 85% being singletons, with the ten largest covering 11%. Overall study findings and caveats: Clones derived from tumor TCRs expanded in blood after radiotherapy plus ipilimumab. Early blood T cell clone dynamics reportedly forecast response best, with interferon-beta.

Receiving focal radiation plus CTLA-4 blockade with ipilimumab were patients who had chemo-refractory metastatic non-small-cell lung cancer. Worth noting for this clone: No antigen is known for it.

The source is a human donor with non-small cell lung cancer who had stable disease on radiotherapy plus ipilimumab. The sequencing here drew on peripheral blood, taken from a patient treated with radiotherapy plus ipilimumab.

Here the CDR3 reads CASSERGQWKGVGKGTEAFF. CDR3 nucleotide sequence: TGTGCCAGCAGTGAAAGGGGACAGTGGAAAGGCGTGGGAAAAGGCACTGAAGCTTTCTTT. The chain carries TRBV2 and TRBJ1-1; TRBD1 matches 7 bases. Germline V lookup: CDR1 SNHLY, CDR2 FYNNEI. The V segment lost 2 bases and the J segment 4 bases; nucleotides outside the gene matches: 22. The CDR3 spans 20 residues.